The 30 T cell receptor beta chains listed next were all sequenced from one sample in a study of shared clonotypes between healthy human individuals. Produced via immunoSEQ multiplex PCR; TCRdb's table is partial and in-frame only. The table lists fewer than 1.8 million clones, 98% of them singletons. The source material was naive CD4+ T cells sorted from blood. Subset given: CD45RA+ positively selected. These receptors originate from a man under 40 in good health.

J is TRBJ1-2 and V is TRBV10-3; TRBD1 matches at 8 bases. Germline-derived CDR1 and CDR2 are ENHRY and SYGVKD. This CDR3 region has 13 residues. J was trimmed by 8 bases and V by 7 bases; bases with no gene match: 9. CDR3 in amino acids: CAIKQGQGGGYTF. Written as DNA, the CDR3 is TGTGCCATCAAACAAGGACAGGGCGGCGGCTACACCTTC.

This clone was seen just once. Other DNA sequences in this sample translate to the same CDR3. The chain employs TRBV10-3 and TRBJ1-4, with 8 bases fitting TRBD1. This CDR3 is built from 13 residues. Unmatched junction bases numbered 6, after V lost 8 bases and J lost 7 bases. The germline V gene has CDR1 ENHRY and CDR2 SYGVKD. The CDR3 DNA is TGTGCCATCCGAGGGACAGGCGGTGAAAAACTGTTTTTT. It codes for CAIRGTGGEKLFF.

The chain has TRBV5-1 and TRBJ2-1; 10 bases line up with TRBD2. The CDR3 length is 15 residues. V lost 4 bases to trimming and J lost 10 bases; unmatched junction nucleotides: 11. Germline V gives CDR1 SGHRS, CDR2 YFSETQ. Written as DNA, the CDR3 is TGCGCCAGCAGCGCCGGACTAGCGGAAATCAAGGAGCAGTTCTTC. This sequence encodes CASSAGLAEIKEQFF.

This sequence joins TRBV5-4 and TRBJ2-3; D unresolved. This CDR3 has 16 amino acids. Germline V CDR1 and CDR2: SGHNT, YYREEE (reference sequence). V lost 1 base and J lost 0, with 12 bases in between. CDR3 region: CASSLWSRSSTDTQYF. The CDR3 region has the DNA TGTGCCAGCAGCTTGTGGAGCCGTTCTAGCACAGATACGCAGTATTTT.

The rearrangement links TRBV18 to TRBJ2-1; 9 positions match TRBD1. This CDR3 has 16 amino acids. Germline V gives CDR1 KGHSH, CDR2 LQKENI. The J segment lost 6 bases and the V segment lost 1 base, leaving 7 bases of the junction unmatched. The CDR3 loop is CASSPRGQGRSNEQFF. CDR3 nucleotide sequence: TGTGCCAGCTCACCACGGGGACAGGGCCGGTCCAATGAGCAGTTCTTC.

This chain connects TRBV25-1 to TRBJ2-1, with 9 bases identical to TRBD2. The CDR3 runs to 12 residues. The J segment lost 6 bases and the V segment lost 11 bases, leaving 5 bases of the junction unmatched. Germline V CDR1 and CDR2: MGHDK, SYGVNS. The CDR3 DNA follows: TGTGCCCTTGGGACTAGCTTCAATGAGCAGTTCTTC. As protein: CALGTSFNEQFF.

The J gene is TRBJ1-2, the V gene TRBV5-5; D might be TRBD1 (5 bases). The CDR3 sequence is 15 residues long. Trimming removed 0 bases at V and 3 bases at J, with 12 bases between. Germline CDR1 reads SGHKS; CDR2 reads YYEKEE (reference sequence). CDR3 bases: TGTGCCAGCAGCTTGGCCGGGGGAGGGTACTATGGCTACACCTTC. Protein product: CASSLAGGGYYGYTF. Using reference TRBV5-5 and TRBJ1-2 for the parts outside the CDR3, the full variable domain is DAGVTQSPTHLIKTRGQQVTLRCSPISGHKSVSWYQQVLGQGPQFIFQYYEKEERGRGNFPDRFSARQFPNYSSELNVNALLLGDSALYLCASSLAGGGYYGYTFGSGTRLTVV.

The rearrangement links TRBV2 to TRBJ1-4; no clear D gene. This CDR3 is 15 amino acids long. Trimming cost V 4 bases and J 7 bases, with 16 bases left between them. Germline V CDR1 and CDR2: SNHLY, FYNNEI. CDR3 sequence (DNA): TGTGCCAGCAGTGCGTCTCGGGGTCCTTCTGAAAAACTGTTTTTT. Protein sequence: CASSASRGPSEKLFF.

The chain has TRBV18 and TRBJ2-7; D possibly corresponds to TRBD2 (5 bases). From germline, CDR1 is KGHSH and CDR2 LQKENI. Trimming took off 3 bases at V and 4 bases at J, with 10 bases between the two ends. The CDR3 covers 13 residues. The CDR3 sequence: CASSPSRGYEQYF. Written as DNA, the CDR3 is TGTGCCAGCTCACCTTCAAGAGGGTACGAGCAGTACTTC. Full variable domain (remainder filled in from reference TRBV18 and TRBJ2-7): NAGVMQNPRHLVRRRGQEARLRCSPMKGHSHVYWYRQLPEEGLKFMVYLQKENIIDESGMPKERFSAEFPKEGPSILRIQQVVRGDSAAYFCASSPSRGYEQYFGPGTRLTVT.

V usage is TRBV5-1 and J usage is TRBJ2-5, with 9 nucleotides matching TRBD1. J was trimmed by 4 bases and V by 5 bases; bases with no gene match: 12. The germline gives CDR1 SGHRS, CDR2 YFSETQ. The CDR3 runs to 16 residues. The CDR3 spells CASRLQPGQGSETQYF. CDR3 nucleotide sequence: TGCGCCAGCAGGTTGCAACCAGGACAGGGGTCAGAGACCCAGTACTTC.

J is TRBJ2-2 and V is TRBV10-3; 13 nucleotides agree with TRBD2. Losses at the gene ends were 6 bases for V and 8 bases for J; bases not matched to a gene: 9. The germline V gene encodes CDR1 ENHRY and CDR2 SYGVKD. The CDR3 contains 16 residues. The CDR3 DNA is TGTGCCATCAGCCGACTAGCGGGAGGCACCGGTGGGGAGCTGTTTTTT. This translates into CAISRLAGGTGGELFF.

This chain joins TRBV18 and TRBJ1-3; D is unclear. V dropped 2 bases and J dropped 0 bases, with 8 bases sitting between them. This CDR3 comprises 15 residues. Germline loops: CDR1 KGHSH, CDR2 LQKENI. The CDR3 bases are TGTGCCAGCTCACCATTGGGAGACTCTGGAAACACCATATATTTT. Translating gives CASSPLGDSGNTIYF.

This clone was seen once. The chain employs TRBV6-5 and TRBJ2-1; 8 bases line up with TRBD2. With V trimmed by 2 bases and J by 7 bases, 4 bases remained unmatched. CDR3 length: 14 amino acids. Looked up from germline, CDR1 is MNHEY and CDR2 is SVGAGI. The CDR3 reads CASSYGLAHNEQFF. The DNA for the CDR3 is TGTGCCAGCAGTTACGGACTAGCACATAATGAGCAGTTCTTC.

The chain joins TRBV18 to TRBJ2-3; D might be TRBD2 (5 bases). The ends were cut back, 3 bases at V and 6 bases at J, with 16 bases in the middle. There are 15 residues in the CDR3. Germline loops: CDR1 KGHSH, CDR2 LQKENI. In DNA, the CDR3 is TGTGCCAGCTCACCCGTTATTGGTCGCGGGGATACGCAGTATTTT. Translation gives CASSPVIGRGDTQYF.

The J gene is TRBJ2-5, the V gene TRBV4-2; 9 bases line up with TRBD2. The J segment lost 3 bases and the V segment lost 0 bases, leaving 8 bases of the junction unmatched. The CDR3 is 17 residues long. The germline V gene has CDR1 LGHNA and CDR2 YNFKEQ. CDR3 amino acids: CASSQDSLLAGEETQYF. CDR3 DNA sequence: TGTGCCAGCAGCCAAGATTCCTTACTAGCGGGTGAAGAGACCCAGTACTTC.

The chain couples TRBV9 to TRBJ2-1, with D hard to call. This CDR3 contains 15 residues. Trimming removed 4 bases at V and 0 bases at J, with 11 bases between. Germline loops: CDR1 SGDLS, CDR2 YYNGEE. CDR3 bases: TGTGCCAGCAGCTCAGACTCATTCTCCTACAATGAGCAGTTCTTC. Protein: CASSSDSFSYNEQFF.

The V and J genes are TRBV7-8 and TRBJ2-3; 8 bases fit TRBD1. The CDR3 has 15 residues. The V gene end was trimmed by 1 base and the J gene end by 4 bases; junction bases not matched to a gene: 4. The V gene's germline CDR1 is SGHVS and CDR2 FQNEAQ. Here the CDR3 reads CASSLGQGHADTQYF. The CDR3 nucleotides are TGTGCCAGCAGCTTAGGACAGGGGCACGCAGATACGCAGTATTTT.

Notes on this clone: Other DNA sequences from this sample encode an identical CDR3 as well. V and J are TRBV10-3 and TRBJ1-2; 9 bases agree with TRBD1. Germline lookup yields CDR1 ENHRY and CDR2 SYGVKD. With V trimmed by 0 bases and J by 8 bases, 4 bases remained unmatched. This CDR3 is built from 14 residues. The CDR3 loop is CAISESTGGIGYTF. The CDR3 DNA follows: TGTGCCATCAGTGAGTCCACAGGGGGCATAGGCTACACCTTC.

The V call is TRBV10-2, the J call TRBJ1-1, with 7 bases lining up with TRBD1. The V and J ends lost 2 bases and 8 bases, in that order; junction bases with no gene match: 2. This CDR3 comprises 12 residues. Looked up from germline, CDR1 is WSHSY and CDR2 is SAAADI. The CDR3 DNA follows: TGCGCCAGCAGTGAGCTGGACAGGGAAGCTTTCTTT. Translated: CASSELDREAFF.

A remark on this clone: Other DNA sequences in the sample encode the same CDR3. This sequence joins TRBV30 and TRBJ2-2, with D unresolved. The V gene's germline CDR1 is GTSNPN and CDR2 SVGIG (reference sequence). V lost 0 bases, J lost 3 bases, and 5 bases lay in between. There are 13 residues in the CDR3. The CDR3 DNA reads as TGTGCCTGGAGTGTACTGGACACCGGGGAGCTGTTTTTT. Protein product: CAWSVLDTGELFF.

This sequence joins TRBV28 and TRBJ2-3; possible D gene TRBD2, 6 bases. Germline V gene lookup returns CDR1 MDHEN and CDR2 SYDVKM. This CDR3 is 18 amino acids long. The V end lost 6 bases, the J end lost 1 base, and 23 bases lay between the germline ends. The CDR3 DNA sequence: TGTGCCAGCAGCCCTTTAAAATGGGACTCCCACCGCACAGATACGCAGTATTTT. Translating gives CASSPLKWDSHRTDTQYF.

V gene TRBV10-3 combines with J gene TRBJ2-6, with D possibly being TRBD2 (7 bases). This CDR3 comprises 17 residues. The germline V gene encodes CDR1 ENHRY and CDR2 SYGVKD. Trimming shortened V by 3 bases and J by 0 bases, and 12 bases separated the two germline ends. The CDR3 sequence: CAISEGGGNSGANVLTF. In DNA, the CDR3 is TGTGCCATCAGTGAAGGGGGGGGCAACTCTGGGGCCAACGTCCTGACTTTC.

The table lists this clone with a count of one. V gene TRBV9 combines with J gene TRBJ2-7; D might be TRBD1 (6 bases). The CDR3 length is 15 residues. Trimming pared 2 bases from V and 1 base from J, leaving 13 bases between. The germline V gene has CDR1 SGDLS and CDR2 YYNGEE. The CDR3 sequence is CASSVRDTESYEQYF. CDR3 in DNA: TGTGCCAGCAGCGTCCGGGACACCGAATCCTACGAGCAGTACTTC. Based on the CDR3 plus reference TRBV9 and TRBJ2-7, the full variable domain is DSGVTQTPKHLITATGQRVTLRCSPRSGDLSVYWYQQSLDQGLQFLIQYYNGEERAKGNILERFSAQQFPDLHSELNLSSLELGDSALYFCASSVRDTESYEQYFGPGTRLTVT.

V usage is TRBV7-8 and J usage is TRBJ1-5; D gene ambiguous. V was clipped by 0 bases and J by 5 bases, with 8 bases between them. Germline CDR1 reads SGHVS; CDR2 reads FQNEAQ. The CDR3 is 14 amino acids. The CDR3 reads CASSLAWWDQPQHF. Here the CDR3 DNA reads TGTGCCAGCAGCTTAGCATGGTGGGATCAGCCCCAGCATTTT.

The chain uses TRBV18 and TRBJ2-2; D is ambiguous. CDR1 KGHSH and CDR2 LQKENI come from the germline V gene. V dropped 4 bases and J dropped 1 base, with 7 bases sitting between them. CDR3 length equals 14 residues. CDR3 in DNA: TGTGCCAGCTCACTACAACGGAACACCGGGGAGCTGTTTTTT. Translating it yields CASSLQRNTGELFF.

The chain has TRBV30 and TRBJ2-7, with 7 bases fitting TRBD1. Germline values: CDR1 GTSNPN, CDR2 SVGIG (reference sequence). Germline trimming cut 3 bases from V and 0 bases from J; bases unmatched to any gene: 2. The CDR3 is made up of 13 amino acids. CDR3 loop: CAWSGQVSYEQYF. The CDR3 DNA is TGTGCCTGGAGCGGACAGGTCTCCTACGAGCAGTACTTC. Full variable domain (outside the CDR3, taken from reference TRBV30 and TRBJ2-7): SQTIHQWPATLVQPVGSPLSLECTVEGTSNPNLYWYRQAAGRGLQLLFYSVGIGQISSEVPQNLSASRPQDRQFILSSKKLLLSDSGFYLCAWSGQVSYEQYFGPGTRLTVT.

The V gene is TRBV9, the J gene TRBJ2-7; no firm D call. CDR1 is SGDLS and CDR2 is YYNGEE in the germline V gene. V lost 0 bases and J lost 7, with 14 bases in between. The CDR3 runs to 14 residues. The CDR3 region is CASSVEWATGEQYF. The CDR3 region has the DNA TGTGCCAGCAGCGTAGAATGGGCGACGGGTGAGCAGTACTTC.

V is TRBV19 and J is TRBJ1-5; possibly TRBD1 for D (5 bases). Germline V gene sequence: CDR1 LNHDA, CDR2 SQIVND (reference sequence). The CDR3 is 16 residues long. V lost 3 bases to trimming and J lost 3 bases, with 15 bases between them. CDR3 nucleotides: TGTGCCAGTAGTATCTCCCAGGGTATGACCAATCAGCCCCAGCATTTT. Amino acids: CASSISQGMTNQPQHF.

The gene calls are TRBV28 and TRBJ2-5; possibly TRBD2 for D (5 bases). With 5 bases removed from V and 2 bases from J, the gap between germline ends came to 21 bases. Germline CDR1 reads MDHEN; CDR2 reads SYDVKM. This CDR3 is 17 amino acids long. The chain's CDR3 is CASSPLIPWGVQETQYF. Here the CDR3 DNA reads TGTGCCAGCAGTCCCTTAATCCCCTGGGGAGTACAAGAGACCCAGTACTTC.

The chain is built from TRBV4-3 and TRBJ2-7; tentative D call: TRBD2 (6 bases). Trimming removed 1 base from V and 2 bases from J, with 12 bases in between. Germline lookup yields CDR1 LGHNA and CDR2 YSLEER. The CDR3 contains 15 residues. The DNA of the CDR3 is TGCGCCAGCAGCCAAGTCTGGCGGGACCCCTACGAGCAGTACTTC. It specifies CASSQVWRDPYEQYF.